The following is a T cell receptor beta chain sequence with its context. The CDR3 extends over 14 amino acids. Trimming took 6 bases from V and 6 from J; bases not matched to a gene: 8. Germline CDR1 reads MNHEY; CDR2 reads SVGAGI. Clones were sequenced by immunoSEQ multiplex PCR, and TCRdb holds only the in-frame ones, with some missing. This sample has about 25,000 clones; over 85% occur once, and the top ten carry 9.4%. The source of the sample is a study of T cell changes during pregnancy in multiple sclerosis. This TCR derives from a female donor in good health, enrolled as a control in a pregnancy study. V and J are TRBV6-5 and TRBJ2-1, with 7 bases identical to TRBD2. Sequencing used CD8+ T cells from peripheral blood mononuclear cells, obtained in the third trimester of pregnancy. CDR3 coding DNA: TGTGCCAGCAGCGGACACCGCGGGGGCAATGAGCAGTTCTTC. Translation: CASSGHRGGNEQFF.